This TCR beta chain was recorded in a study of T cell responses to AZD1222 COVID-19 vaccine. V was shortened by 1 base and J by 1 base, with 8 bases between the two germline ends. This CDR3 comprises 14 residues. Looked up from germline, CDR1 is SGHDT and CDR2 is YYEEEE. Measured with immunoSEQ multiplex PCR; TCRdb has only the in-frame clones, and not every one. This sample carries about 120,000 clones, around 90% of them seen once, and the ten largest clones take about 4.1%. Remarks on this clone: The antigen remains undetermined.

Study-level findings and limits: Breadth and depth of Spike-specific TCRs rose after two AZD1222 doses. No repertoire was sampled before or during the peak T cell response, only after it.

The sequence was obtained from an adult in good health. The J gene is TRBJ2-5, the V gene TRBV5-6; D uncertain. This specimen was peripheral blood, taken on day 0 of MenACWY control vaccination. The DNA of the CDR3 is TGTGCCAGCAGCTTGAGGACCCCCCAAGAGACCCAGTACTTC. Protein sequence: CASSLRTPQETQYF.